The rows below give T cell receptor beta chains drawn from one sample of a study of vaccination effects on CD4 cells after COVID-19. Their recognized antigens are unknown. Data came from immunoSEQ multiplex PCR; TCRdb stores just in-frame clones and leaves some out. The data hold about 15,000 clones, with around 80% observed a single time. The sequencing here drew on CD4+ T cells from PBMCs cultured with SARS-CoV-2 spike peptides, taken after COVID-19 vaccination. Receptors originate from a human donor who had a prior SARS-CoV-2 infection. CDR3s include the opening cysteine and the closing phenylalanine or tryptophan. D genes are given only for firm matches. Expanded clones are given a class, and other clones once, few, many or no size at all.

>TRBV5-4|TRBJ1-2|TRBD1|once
CASSTRTGEGYGYTF
TGTGCCAGCAGCACACGGACAGGGGAGGGCTATGGCTACACCTTC
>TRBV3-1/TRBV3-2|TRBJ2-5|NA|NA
CASSPRFRPETQYF
TGTGCCAGCTCACCCCGGTTTCGGCCAGAGACCCAGTACTTC
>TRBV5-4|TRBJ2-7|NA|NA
CASSRVSAGGEQYF
TGTGCCAGCAGCCGAGTATCGGCCGGCGGCGAGCAGTACTTC
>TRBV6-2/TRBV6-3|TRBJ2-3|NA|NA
CASSRPLGQVTDTQYF
TGTGCCAGCAGTAGACCGCTAGGACAAGTCACAGATACGCAGTATTTT
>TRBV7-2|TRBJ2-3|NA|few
CASSWGGTDTQYF
TGTGCCAGCAGCTGGGGTGGCACAGATACGCAGTATTTT
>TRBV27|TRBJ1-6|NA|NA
CASSLLAGSYNSPLHF
TGTGCCAGCAGTTTACTTGCGGGATCCTATAATTCACCCCTCCACTTT
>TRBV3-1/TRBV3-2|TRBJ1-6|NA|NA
CASSQAGLGAPLHF
TGTGCCAGCAGCCAAGCGGGTTTGGGAGCACCCCTCCACTTT
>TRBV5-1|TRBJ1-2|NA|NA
CASSLQVPSGGYTF
TGCGCCAGCAGCTTACAGGTCCCCAGCGGTGGCTACACCTTC
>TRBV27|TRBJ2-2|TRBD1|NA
CASSPWDRGLDGELFF
TGTGCCAGCAGTCCCTGGGACAGGGGGCTTGACGGGGAGCTGTTTTTT
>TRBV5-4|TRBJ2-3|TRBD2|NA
CASSPQSGITDTQYF
TGTGCCAGCAGCCCACAAAGCGGGATAACAGATACGCAGTATTTT
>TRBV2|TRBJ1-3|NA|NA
CASKLGSGGNTIYF
TGTGCCAGCAAGCTAGGTTCGGGTGGAAACACCATATATTTT
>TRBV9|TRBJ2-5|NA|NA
CASSVDGTRGGGETQYF
TGTGCCAGCAGCGTAGATGGTACTAGAGGGGGAGGAGAGACCCAGTACTTC
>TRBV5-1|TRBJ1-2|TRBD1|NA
CASSQGTGYGYTF
TGCGCCAGCAGCCAAGGGACAGGGTATGGCTACACCTTC
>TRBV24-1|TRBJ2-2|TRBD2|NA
CATSDPGLAPTGELFF
TGTGCCACCAGTGATCCGGGACTAGCGCCGACCGGGGAGCTGTTTTTT
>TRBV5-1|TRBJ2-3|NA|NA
CASSYDGGADTQYF
TGCGCCAGCAGTTACGACGGCGGCGCAGATACGCAGTATTTT
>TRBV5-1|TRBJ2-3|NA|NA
CASSLGSGKDTQYF
TGCGCCAGCAGCTTGGGGTCGGGGAAGGATACGCAGTATTTT
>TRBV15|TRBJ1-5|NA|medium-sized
CATSSRQIGQPQHF
TGTGCCACCAGCAGTAGACAGATCGGTCAGCCCCAGCATTTT
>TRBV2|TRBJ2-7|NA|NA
CASSRGGTYEQYF
TGTGCCAGCAGCCGAGGGGGGACCTACGAGCAGTACTTC
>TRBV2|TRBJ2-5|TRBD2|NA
CASRRGTSGGVGETQYF
TGTGCCAGCAGAAGAGGGACTAGCGGGGGAGTTGGGGAGACCCAGTACTTC
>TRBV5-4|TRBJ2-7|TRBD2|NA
CASSLGTSGAYEQYF
TGTGCCAGCAGCTTGGGGACTAGCGGAGCCTACGAGCAGTACTTC
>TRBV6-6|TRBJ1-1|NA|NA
CASSPQGRRRRLNTEAFF
TGTGCCAGCAGTCCCCAAGGGCGCCGGCGACGACTGAACACTGAAGCTTTCTTT
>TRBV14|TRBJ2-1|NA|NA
CASSQAAGASYNEQFF
TGTGCCAGCAGCCAAGCCGCCGGAGCCTCCTACAATGAGCAGTTCTTC